This T cell receptor (beta chain) was sequenced during a study of blood T cells in healthy people across ages (dated by TCRdb to 2014 to 2015). In the study overall: In model experiments, roughly one uniquely barcoded TCR beta cDNA molecule per two T cells was captured by template switching. To track age-related changes in TCR beta repertoire diversity, the study relied on deep sequencing normalized with unique cDNA molecular identifiers. The donors were split into four age groups: young (average about 15 years), middle-aged (over 35), aged (approximately 60) and long-lived (approximately 80). Donors of different ages were randomly distributed across sequencing lanes to avoid experimental bias. Two additional independent replicas of 1 million unique cDNA reads from the same blood draw were analyzed for two donors (one aged 18 to 29 and one aged 80 or older). Broad study findings and their caveats: Donor CMV infection status was unknown, potentially confounding age-related changes in expanded clonotypes. Compared with the aged group, the long-lived group had more naive CD4+ T cells, fewer expanded clones and increased TCR diversity, suggesting age selection. Total diversity estimates from one million sequenced T cells were considered lower bounds and underestimates. Bulk unsorted PBMC profiling prevented conclusive comparison of naive and antigen-experienced compartments. As age increased, observed TCR beta diversity per million T cells dropped in a roughly linear way, and a significant reduction was already evident by age 40. Observed TCR beta diversity correlated strongly with the percentage of naive T cells measured by flow cytometry.

Libraries came from 5' RACE. Reads for this sample came from an Illumina HiSeq 2500. The second PCR ran for roughly 7 to 11 cycles and used a J-beta primer mix along with a sample-barcoded 5' primer. Each TCR beta cDNA molecule received a unique molecular identifier from a template-switch 5' adaptor carrying 12 random nucleotides. At least 2.5 million CDR3-containing paired-end reads were obtained from each sample. The Mint cDNA synthesis kit, primed by a TRBC-specific oligonucleotide, was used to synthesize first-strand cDNA from all RNA. Following uracil-DNA glycosylase treatment, a first 18-cycle PCR with universal primers M1SS and BC2_uni_R was performed on all cDNA. As for the original processing: For normalization, 1 million high-quality reads were randomly selected from each sample, with every read carrying a distinct molecular identifier. Instead of being binned into consensus sequences, reads with shared molecular identifiers were discarded. MiTCR, with a Q25 quality threshold and the strictest error-elimination algorithm, was used for CDR3 identification, clonotype clustering and error correction. Lower-bound total TCR beta diversity was estimated with a nonparametric unseen species model using Euler transformation. TCRdb reprocessed the public reads (quality trimming at Q25 with fastp, clone calling with MiXCR) and kept in-frame beta chains. Rows merge per CDR3 protein into single entries with the most common DNA and genes. TCRdb's processing, not the authors', yielded these V and J calls. The sample contains 870,000 or so distinct CDR3 sequences, more than 25% of them found a single time. The top ten clonotypes cover around 15% of the sample.

V trim: 5 bases; J trim: 11 bases; unmatched bases: 11. Via the germline V gene, CDR1 is SGHAT and CDR2 FQNNGV. Including the terminal cysteine and phenylalanine, the CDR3 comprises 15 residues. The read is trimmed to its CDR3 DNA, 45 bases read in frame from base 1. Donors were around 37 systemically healthy Caucasian individuals from Russia aged 6 to 90 years. Ten milliliters of peripheral blood were drawn from each donor into EDTA-treated Vacutainer tubes. Ficoll-Paque density-gradient centrifugation was used to isolate PBMCs, with at least 7 million obtained per sample. Trizol reagent was used to extract total RNA from the PBMCs, yielding at least 6 micrograms per sample. The percentages of naive CD45RAhigh/CD27high T cells were determined by flow cytometry on a PBMC aliquot from every donor. This clonotype was observed a handful of times. Its antigen is unknown. With a much larger clone just one base away, this may be a read error.

The sequence derives from a woman of 80 years or more in good health. This sequence uses TRBV11-2 and TRBJ2-5; 13 nucleotides in the junction match TRBD2. The sequenced sample was blood. In nucleotides, the sequence is TGTGCCAGCAGCCTAACTAGCGGGGGGGCGGGTGAGCAGTACTTC. Its protein is CASSLTSGGAGEQYF.